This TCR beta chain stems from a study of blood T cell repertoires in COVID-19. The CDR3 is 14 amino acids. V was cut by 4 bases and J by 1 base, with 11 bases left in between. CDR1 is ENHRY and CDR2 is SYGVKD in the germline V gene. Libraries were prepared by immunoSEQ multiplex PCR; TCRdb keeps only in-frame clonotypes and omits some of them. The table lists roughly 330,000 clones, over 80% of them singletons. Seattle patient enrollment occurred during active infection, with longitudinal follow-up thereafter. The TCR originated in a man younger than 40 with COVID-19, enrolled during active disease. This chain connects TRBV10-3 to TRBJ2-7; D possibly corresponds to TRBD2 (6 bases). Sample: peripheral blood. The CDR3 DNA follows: TGTGCCATCAGTGCTCCTGGGACTTCCTACGAGCAGTACTTC. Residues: CAISAPGTSYEQYF.